This TCR beta chain appears in the sequencing data of a study of cytomegalovirus exposure and HLA in healthy donors (dated by TCRdb to the late 2010s). For the wider study: An earlier analysis of approximately 590 of the donors reported more than 250 Gb of sequence data and some 120 million unique TCR beta sequences from 190 million or so T cells. An early release that covered 500 to 800 HLA-typed donors contained approximately 300 gigabases of sequencing data and tens of millions of unique TCR sequences. The genetic ancestry cluster associated with self-reported Caucasian donors included about four fifths of the roughly 380 genotyped donors. The study aimed to test whether signatures of past pathogen exposure could be identified by cataloging public T cell receptors. Using immunosequencing, the study profiled T cell repertoires from fewer than 850 subjects and related those repertoires to cytomegalovirus serostatus. A separate validation cohort of 100 to 150 different subjects was used in addition to the approximately 640-subject first cohort. High-throughput TCR immunosequencing, statistical association of individual TCRs with disease status, and machine learning were combined to predict cytomegalovirus infection status. A later analysis re-examined previously published TCR beta repertoires from just over 650 donors and added high-resolution HLA genotyping to investigate patterns of TCR occurrence. In the later analysis, no new phenotypic data were used to find candidate immune exposures; instead, reliance was placed on TCR beta sequences and their occurrence across donors. In an earlier analysis of 587 of the donors, high-throughput TCR beta sequencing was used to judge whether each TCR beta V gene segment behaved as functional or pseudogenic. Donor age, sex, ethnicity and CMV serostatus were compiled alongside the repertoire data. A later genetic analysis took genome-wide SNP genotypes for about 55% of the 666 donors and used that subset as a discovery cohort. All discovery cohort repertoires had been generated on a single sequencing platform. HLA typing included class I and class II loci at four-digit resolution. Typing coverage differed by locus: A, B, C, DRB1 and DQB1 were typed in roughly 629-630 donors, DQA1 in around 500, DPA1 in 600 to 610, and DPB1 in just under 480. About 5 DR-DQ haplotypes were handled as single units for association and clustering, since linkage in the cohort was strong. Among about 360 genotyped donors of the cohort, an average of approximately 240,000 unique TCR beta nucleotide sequences were sequenced per donor, about a sixth of them non-productive.

General conclusions and limits of the study: In a later analysis, HLA-associated TCR beta chains were found to be more clonally expanded and to have lower generation probabilities than equally common non-associated chains. An earlier analysis of 450 to 750 of the donors showed that most TCR beta V segments appeared in productive rearrangements either about 90% or about 30% of the time, which broadly matched IMGT annotations. A group of highly shared sequence variants was considered likely to be a technical artifact of the sequencing pipeline. V-gene and J-gene trimming of TCR beta chains was associated with a missense DCLRE1C variant in a later genetic analysis, and the association was replicated in an independent cohort. A further reported finding was that TCR beta sequences accurately predicted the HLA-A and HLA-B alleles for most subjects in the first cohort. This cohort had only TCR beta chains sequenced, and the lack of alpha or paired-chain data limited which features could be detected. In vitro tests confirmed that a few of the cytomegalovirus-associated TCR beta chains recognize cytomegalovirus antigens. Specific HLA alleles were associated with roughly 16,000 TCR beta sequences at a false discovery rate of 0.05 in a later analysis. Because some donors lacked HLA typing at each locus, the association tests relied only on the typed subset. Immune exposure information for the cohort was limited to CMV serostatus. Sequencing depth was assumed to be roughly uniform across donors in the presence/absence analyses, though that assumption may not hold. Correlated functional status among segregating V segments might reflect linkage disequilibrium, but an unknown experimental factor could not be ruled out. The study gave a list of 150 to 200 TCR beta chains associated with cytomegalovirus. Compared with the approximately 600-donor mean, donors in an Asian-associated ancestry cluster had fewer N-insertions in productive TCRs, according to a later genetic analysis. The classifier was reported to diagnose cytomegalovirus status with high specificity and sensitivity in both the original cohort and the validation cohort. Seventeen rarely observed V segments, including chromosome 9 orphons, were excluded from the earlier analysis of several hundred of the donors because counts were too low. In a later analysis, several top co-occurrence clusters were reported to appear linked to parvovirus B19, influenza, CMV and Epstein-Barr virus. The 87-base-pair reads could not distinguish some IMGT-functional V segments, including TRBV6-2 and TRBV6-3, so those segments were excluded. When HLA alleles, especially DR and DQ, strongly co-occurred, attributing TCR associations to individual alleles was difficult. Most CMV-associated TCR beta chains appeared to be HLA-restricted in a later analysis, and the HLA associations seemed to be driven largely by CMV exposure. A later analysis found that TCR association rates varied across HLA loci, with DRB1 alleles showing the most associated TCRs and HLA-C alleles the fewest. Most TCR sequences were seen in very few donors, while some public TCRs were found in many individuals. The authors suggested that the approach could potentially be generalized to other disease states and immunological phenotypes.

The CDR3 spans 13 residues, from the cysteine through the phenylalanine. The entry retains the CDR3 DNA only, 39 bases that are in frame from base 1. As encoded in the germline V gene (reference sequence), CDR1 is MNHEY while CDR2 is SMNVEV. Trimming at the junction amounts to 5 bases on V and 8 bases on J, and the germline ends lie 15 bases apart. Remarks on this clone: Its recognized antigen is unknown. Per-nucleotide qualities are absent, and no much larger clonotype sits a single base away.

In total, roughly 670 healthy bone marrow donors made up the cohort. At the time of sampling, all cohort members were nominally healthy, though unrecorded immune exposures were likely present. The donor was CMV seropositive and was included in the group of almost 300 seropositive cohort members. A peripheral blood sample was collected from each donor, and TCR beta sequencing was performed on peripheral blood mononuclear cells. The Qiagen DNeasy Blood Extraction Kit was used to extract genomic DNA from the blood cell samples. The library was built by means of the immunoSEQ multiplex PCR assay. For the multiplex PCR, a mixture combining 60 forward primers for TCR Vbeta segments and 13 reverse primers for TCR Jbeta segments was used. The CDR3 region of rearranged TCR beta genes was amplified from genomic DNA with a multiplex PCR assay. On the Illumina HiSeq System, the amplified TCR beta libraries were sequenced as 87-base-pair reads. On the authors' methods: A later analysis counted about 82 million unique TCR beta chains across the 666 repertoires, and some 11 million of these chains were shared by at least two donors. To remove PCR and sequencing errors, raw reads were error-corrected and collapsed into unique sequences using a nearest-neighbor algorithm that merged closely related sequences. Alignment of CDR3 sequences to IMGT reference sequences was used to assign V, D and J gene segments. Each retained sequence needed at least a six-nucleotide match to both a V gene segment and a J gene segment. A rearrangement counted as productive if the CDR3 had no stop codons and remained in frame with V and J, and every other rearrangement counted as non-productive. CDR3 was defined according to IMGT convention as the region running from the second conserved V-encoded cysteine to the conserved J-encoded phenylalanine. In an earlier analysis of around 540 of the donors, sequences lacking an unambiguous match to a single V gene segment were excluded. In an earlier analysis of a few hundred of the donors, a V segment was called functional when productive rearrangements were above 56.7%, and segregating when the standard deviation between donors exceeded 5%. A statistical classification framework was built for diagnosing cytomegalovirus status from the catalog of TCR beta chain sequences. A later analysis assigned V and J genes by comparing TCR nucleotide sequences with IMGT/GENE-DB human TR gene sequences. Using the TCRdist pipeline, a later analysis assigned CDR3 sequences along with most-parsimonious VDJ recombination scenarios. In a later analysis, every TCR beta chain was defined by the combination of its CDR3 amino acid sequence and its V-gene family, and reads without a unique V-gene family were dropped. In a later analysis, 550 to 650 highly shared, low-generation-probability nucleotide sequences were removed to address suspected cross-contamination and a sequencing artifact. For each public chain, a later analysis derived a clonal expansion index from normalized ranks of inferred template counts within each repertoire. A later analysis computed generation probabilities with a VDJ recombination model fitted to out-of-frame rearrangements, and checked the results against IGoR. Hypergeometric tests were used in a later analysis to score TCR-TCR, TCR-HLA and TCR-CMV co-occurrence, with a repertoire-size bias correction applied to the TCR pairs. To estimate false discovery rates, a later analysis permuted the HLA or CMV assignments 20 times. In a later analysis, co-occurring TCRs were grouped using DBSCAN, and TCRdist sequence similarity was added for clustering within HLA-allele-positive subsets. Repertoires with fewer than 30,000 or more than 120,000 public chains, plus five repertoires with anomalous nucleotide sharing, were excluded from co-occurrence clustering. TCRdb limited this immuneACCESS table to in-frame rearrangements with V and J called. A share of clones is missing; checked studies link under half to unresolved V genes, and the rest is unexplained. Clonal size and the V and J genes are those of that table, whereas D and trimming came from the DNA. Counted in this sample were tens of thousands of clones; roughly 79% of them appeared once. The ten largest make up over 4.5% of the sample.

This chain joins TRBV27 to TRBJ1-2, and perhaps TRBD1 as D gene, on 6 matching bases. Sequenced: PBMCs. The receptor's source is a man between 18 and 29 years old in good health and CMV-seropositive. The CDR3 is CASSLQGEGGYTF. The nucleotide sequence is TGTGCCAGCAGTCTACAGGGTGAGGGGGGCTACACCTTC.